This note documents a single T cell receptor (beta chain) sequence. This record belongs to a study of technical replicates of blood from a handful of donors. The CDR3 totals 16 residues. Trimming cost V 4 bases and J 0 bases, with 10 bases left between them. The germline V gene encodes CDR1 LGHNA and CDR2 YSLEER. The table came from immunoSEQ multiplex PCR; TCRdb's copy has only in-frame clones and leaves some out. The sample lists approximately 97,000 clones; around 96% were seen once. V is TRBV4-3 and J is TRBJ2-6; D is uncertain. Sequences were obtained from T cells isolated from PBMCs. The origin of this receptor is a human donor in good health. CDR3: CASSPSTTSGANVLTF. In DNA form, the CDR3 reads TGCGCCAGCAGCCCTTCGACAACCTCTGGGGCCAACGTCCTGACTTTC.